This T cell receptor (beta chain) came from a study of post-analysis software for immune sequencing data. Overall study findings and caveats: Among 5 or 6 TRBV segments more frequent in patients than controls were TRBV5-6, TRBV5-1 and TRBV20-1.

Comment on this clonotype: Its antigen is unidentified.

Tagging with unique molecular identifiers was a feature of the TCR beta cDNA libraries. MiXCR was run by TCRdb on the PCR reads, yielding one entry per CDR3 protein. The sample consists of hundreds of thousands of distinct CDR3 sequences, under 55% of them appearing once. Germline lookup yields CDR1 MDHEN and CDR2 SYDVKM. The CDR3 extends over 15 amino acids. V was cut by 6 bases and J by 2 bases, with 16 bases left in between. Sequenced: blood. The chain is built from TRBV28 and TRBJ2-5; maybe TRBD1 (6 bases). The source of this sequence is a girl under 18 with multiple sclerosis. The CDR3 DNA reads TGTGCCAGCAGCCGCGGACAGCATTTACAAGAGACCCAGTACTTC. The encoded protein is CASSRGQHLQETQYF.